The next 9 T cell receptor beta chains were all read from a single sample in a study of T cell responses to AZD1222 COVID-19 vaccine. The protocol was immunoSEQ multiplex PCR, while the TCRdb copy is restricted to in-frame clones and leaves out a portion. The profile shows 140,000 to 150,000 clones, roughly 90% of them singletons. The sample in question was peripheral blood, obtained 28 days after the second AZD1222 dose. The receptor source for this set is an adult who received the AZD1222 COVID-19 vaccine.

The rearrangement links TRBV5-1 to TRBJ1-1; 11 bases map to TRBD1. The CDR3 extends over 15 amino acids. The germline V gene has CDR1 SGHRS and CDR2 YFSETQ. V gave up 4 bases and J gave up 5 bases; unmatched junction bases: 7. The CDR3 sequence is CASSKPDRGQTEAFF. DNA for the CDR3: TGCGCCAGCAGCAAGCCGGACAGGGGGCAGACTGAAGCTTTCTTT.

V and J are TRBV29-1 and TRBJ2-7; D possibly corresponds to TRBD2 (5 bases). CDR1 is SQVTM, CDR2 ANQGSEA, per germline. Trimming took 6 bases from V and 4 from J, leaving 13 bases between them. The CDR3 is 12 amino acids. CDR3 protein: CSVENGVYEQYF. CDR3 bases: TGCAGCGTGGAAAACGGGGTTTACGAGCAGTACTTC.

The gene calls are TRBV15 and TRBJ1-1, with TRBD1 identical over 7 bases. Per the germline V gene, CDR1 is LNHNV and CDR2 is YYDKDF (reference sequence). This CDR3 is 15 amino acids long. V shed 7 bases and J 1 base; nucleotides not matched to a gene: 9. This CDR3 is CATIPPGQPNTEAFF. The DNA for the CDR3 is TGTGCCACCATTCCCCCGGGACAGCCGAACACTGAAGCTTTCTTT.

J is TRBJ2-1 and V is TRBV5-4; 11 bases match TRBD2. This CDR3 is 16 amino acids long. Germline CDR1 reads SGHNT; CDR2 reads YYREEE (reference sequence). V was clipped by 4 bases and J by 8 bases; unmatched bases: 11. The DNA of the CDR3 is TGTGCCAGCAGCATGGGTGGTAGCGGGGGGGCAGATGAGCAGTTCTTC. Translation: CASSMGGSGGADEQFF.

The V gene is TRBV5-4, the J gene TRBJ2-6; 7 bases line up with TRBD2. CDR1 and CDR2 from the germline V gene are SGHNT and YYREEE (reference sequence). This CDR3 comprises 17 residues. V lost 2 bases to trimming and J lost 0 bases; unmatched junction nucleotides: 5. CDR3 loop: CASSFGGGLSGANVLTF. The DNA of the CDR3 is TGTGCCAGCAGCTTTGGGGGGGGACTCTCTGGGGCCAACGTCCTGACTTTC.

The DNA for the CDR3 is TGTGCCAGCAACCCGACAGGGTTGAACACTGAAGCTTTCTTT. Translation: CASNPTGLNTEAFF. The V and J genes are TRBV7-2 and TRBJ1-1, with 7 bases fitting TRBD1. The CDR3 sequence is 14 residues long. Germline lookup yields CDR1 SGHTA and CDR2 FQGNSA. The junction had 5 bases not matched to a gene; V was cut back by 7 bases and J by 0 bases.

The chain couples TRBV5-1 to TRBJ1-1; D is perhaps TRBD1 (5 bases). The CDR3 length is 12 residues. Trimming shortened V by 8 bases and J by 4 bases, and 12 bases separated the two germline ends. The germline V gene has CDR1 SGHRS and CDR2 YFSETQ. CDR3 loop: CASRDPGTEAFF. CDR3 nucleotide sequence: TGCGCCAGTCGGGACCCGGGCACTGAAGCTTTCTTT.

This clone was detected only once. The rearrangement links TRBV20-1 to TRBJ1-1; no clear D gene. The V gene lost 3 bases and the J gene lost 2 bases, with 10 bases spanning the gap. The germline CDR1 and CDR2 sequences are DFQATT and SNEGSKA (reference sequence). The CDR3 consists of 13 residues. As DNA, the CDR3 is TGCAGTGCTAGTCGGGCATCAAACACTGAAGCTTTCTTT. It is translated as CSASRASNTEAFF.

This rearrangement joins TRBV4-1 to TRBJ1-4, with D possibly matching TRBD1 (5 bases). This CDR3 has 14 residues. The germline V and J ends were trimmed by 4 bases and 0 bases, with 6 bases remaining between them. The germline gives CDR1 MGHRA, CDR2 YSYEKL. The CDR3 here is CASSLGPTNEKLFF. The CDR3 DNA reads TGCGCCAGCAGCCTGGGACCAACTAATGAAAAACTGTTTTTT.